The source of this T cell receptor (beta chain) is a study of blood T cells in healthy people across ages. General observations from the study: In long-lived donors, naive CD4+ cell counts and diversity exceeded those of aged donors. Naive and antigen-experienced cells were not separated, limiting conclusive comparison.

PCR was performed a second time for about 6 to 11 cycles using a sample-barcoded 5' primer and a J-beta primer mix. Unique molecular identifiers of 12 random nucleotides labeled each cDNA. Using its own MiXCR run on the 5' RACE reads, TCRdb lists one record per CDR3 protein. The sample gives fewer than 2,000,000 distinct CDR3 sequences, roughly two fifths of which show up once; under 30% is in the top ten. Per germline, CDR1 DFQATT and CDR2 SNEGSKA (reference sequence). V lost 0 bases to trimming and J lost 3 bases, with 9 bases between them. The CDR3 consists of 15 residues. With respect to this clonotype: Its matching antigen is unknown.

This clonotype was obtained from a human donor in good health. J is TRBJ1-6 and V is TRBV20-1; D remains unclear. The sequenced material came from blood. CDR3 coding DNA: TGCAGTGCTAGAGAATGGCTTAACTATAATTCACCCCTCCACTTT. Protein product: CSAREWLNYNSPLHF.